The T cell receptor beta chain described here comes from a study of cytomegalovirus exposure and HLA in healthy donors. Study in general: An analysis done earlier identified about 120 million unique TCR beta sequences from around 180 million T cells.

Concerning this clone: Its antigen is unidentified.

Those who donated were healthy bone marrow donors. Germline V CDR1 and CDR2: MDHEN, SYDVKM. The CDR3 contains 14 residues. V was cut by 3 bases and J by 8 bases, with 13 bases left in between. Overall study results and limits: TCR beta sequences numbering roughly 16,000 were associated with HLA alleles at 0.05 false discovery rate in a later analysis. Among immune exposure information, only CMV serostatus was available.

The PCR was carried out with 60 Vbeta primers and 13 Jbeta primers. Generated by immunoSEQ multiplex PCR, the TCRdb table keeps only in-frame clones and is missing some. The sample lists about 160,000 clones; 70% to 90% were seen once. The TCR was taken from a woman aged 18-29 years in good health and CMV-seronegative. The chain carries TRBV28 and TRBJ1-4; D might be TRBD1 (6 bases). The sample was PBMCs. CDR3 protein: CASSFQGIREKLFF. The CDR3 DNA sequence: TGTGCCAGCAGTTTTCAGGGGATAAGAGAAAAACTGTTTTTT.